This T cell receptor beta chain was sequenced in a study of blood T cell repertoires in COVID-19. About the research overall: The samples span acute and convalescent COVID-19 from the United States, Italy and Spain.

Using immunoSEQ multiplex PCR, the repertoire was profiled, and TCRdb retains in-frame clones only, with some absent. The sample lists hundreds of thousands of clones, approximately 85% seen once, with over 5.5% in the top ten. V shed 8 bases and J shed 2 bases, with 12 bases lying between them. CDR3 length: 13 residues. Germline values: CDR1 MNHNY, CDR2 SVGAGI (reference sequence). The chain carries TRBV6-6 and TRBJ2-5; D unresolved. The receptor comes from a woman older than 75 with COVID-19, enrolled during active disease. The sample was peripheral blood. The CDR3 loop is CASEEPNQETQYF. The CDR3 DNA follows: TGTGCCAGCGAGGAGCCTAATCAAGAGACCCAGTACTTC.